The 17 T cell receptor beta chains below were found in one sample sequenced in a study of blood T cells in healthy people across ages. The second PCR ran about 6 to 12 cycles with a sample-barcoded 5' primer and J-beta primers. Each CDR3 protein gets one entry after TCRdb re-called the 5' RACE reads with MiXCR. The profile covers 750,000 to 950,000 distinct CDR3 sequences, with roughly 50% appearing a single time and under 50% taken by the ten largest. The sample was blood. All receptors come from a man aged 80 or over in good health.

The CDR3 DNA follows: TGTGCCAGCAGTTACGTCGGGGGGCGCGAGCTCGATGAGCAGTACTTC. Residues: CASSYVGGRELDEQYF. The chain joins TRBV6-5 to TRBJ2-5; perhaps TRBD2 as D (7 bases). Trimming took 2 bases from V and 11 from J, leaving 24 bases between them. The CDR3 loop spans 16 amino acids. From germline, CDR1 is MNHEY and CDR2 SVGAGI.

V usage is TRBV2 and J usage is TRBJ2-1; D remains unclear. Germline V CDR1 and CDR2: SNHLY, FYNNEI. V was pared by 4 bases and J by 10 bases, with 11 bases between. The CDR3 is made up of 12 amino acids. The CDR3 here is CASSVSTLEQFF. CDR3 DNA: TGTGCCAGCAGTGTGAGCACTCTGGAGCAGTTCTTC.

This chain connects TRBV20-1 to TRBJ2-1, with D perhaps TRBD1 or TRBD2 (5 bases each). The germline V and J ends were trimmed by 3 bases and 2 bases, with 8 bases remaining between them. The CDR3 has 13 amino acids. CDR1 and CDR2 from the germline V gene are DFQATT and SNEGSKA (reference sequence). CDR3 nucleotides: TGCAGTGCTAGCAGAGGGGCCTACAATGAGCAGTTCTTC. Protein product: CSASRGAYNEQFF.

In DNA form, the CDR3 reads TGTGCCAGCAGCTTTGGTCAGGGGGCGCGCAATGAGCAGTTCTTC. It codes for CASSFGQGARNEQFF. The rearrangement links TRBV11-1 to TRBJ2-1, with 8 bases fitting TRBD1. V trimming: 3 bases; J trimming: 6 bases; junction bases outside the gene matches: 7. The CDR3 is 15 amino acids. The germline gives CDR1 SGHAT, CDR2 FQDESV (reference sequence).

This clonotype has just a few counts. The chain employs TRBV6-5 and TRBJ2-4; TRBD1 agrees at 9 bases. Losses at the gene ends were 10 bases for V and 2 bases for J; bases not matched to a gene: 6. The CDR3 is 14 residues long. The germline gives CDR1 MNHEY, CDR2 SVGAGI. As DNA, the CDR3 is TGTGCCACCCGGACAGGGGTGACCAAAAACATTCAGTACTTC. Translated: CATRTGVTKNIQYF.

This chain connects TRBV14 to TRBJ1-6; D may be TRBD1 (5 bases). The V end lost 1 base, the J end lost 8 bases, and 24 bases lay between the germline ends. The CDR3 covers 19 residues. Germline loops: CDR1 SGHDN, CDR2 FVKESK. The CDR3 reads CASSQGDSGGRKGHSPLHF. CDR3 DNA: TGTGCCAGCAGCCAAGGGGACTCAGGAGGACGGAAGGGTCATTCACCCCTCCACTTT.

This clonotype has a handful of counts. The genes are TRBV3-1 and TRBJ2-4; possible D gene TRBD2, 7 bases. TRBJ2-7 explains the end of the DNA better; the J call may be wrong. Germline CDR1 and CDR2: LGHDT and YNNKEL (reference sequence). The CDR3 has 15 amino acids. This CDR3 reads CASSPWEGGSYEQYF. In DNA, the CDR3 is TGTGCCAGCAGCCCCTGGGAGGGGGGATCCTACGAGCAGTACTTC.

This clonotype was found once. The chain uses TRBV2 and TRBJ1-2, with no clear D. Germline V gene lookup returns CDR1 SNHLY and CDR2 FYNNEI. Trimming cost V 3 bases and J 1 base, with 12 bases left between them. CDR3 length: 15 residues. CDR3 in amino acids: CASSDSFGRNYGYTF. CDR3 in DNA: TGTGCCAGCAGTGATAGTTTTGGCCGTAACTATGGCTACACCTTC.

V is TRBV5-4 and J is TRBJ2-5; 13 nucleotides match TRBD2. CDR1 is SGHNT and CDR2 is YYREEE in the germline V gene (reference sequence). The ends lost 4 bases at V and 2 bases at J; junction bases unmatched: 11. This CDR3 has 18 amino acids. The CDR3 region has the DNA TGTGCCAGCAGCCCAAAAACTCCGGGACTAGCGGGACAAGAGACCCAGTACTTC. As protein: CASSPKTPGLAGQETQYF.

The chain is built from TRBV29-1 and TRBJ2-1; no reliable D call. The CDR3 extends over 16 amino acids. Trimming removed 3 bases at V and 1 base at J, with 16 bases between. Germline CDR1 is SQVTM and CDR2 is ANQGSEA. This chain's CDR3 is CSVDSEASLSYNEQFF. The CDR3 nucleotides read TGCAGCGTTGATAGTGAGGCATCACTATCCTACAATGAGCAGTTCTTC.

Many counts were recorded for this clonotype. J is TRBJ2-3 and V is TRBV11-2; 14 nucleotides align to TRBD2. Trimming at V came to 5 bases and at J to 14 bases, leaving 27 bases not matched to a gene. Germline V gives CDR1 SGHAT, CDR2 FQNNGV. This CDR3 has 20 residues. The CDR3, as DNA: TGTGCCAGCAGCCAAGGGGCGGGACTAGCGGGAGTGAAGCGGCACAGATACGCGTATTTT. Protein product: CASSQGAGLAGVKRHRYAYF.

A few counts support this clonotype. The V and J genes are TRBV20-1 and TRBJ2-3; D is unresolved. The CDR3 has 14 amino acids. V was trimmed by 6 bases and J by 0 bases, leaving 13 bases between them. The germline gives CDR1 DFQATT, CDR2 SNEGSKA (reference sequence). The CDR3 region has the DNA TGCAGTGCCAACCCCGCAGCGAGCACAGATACGCAGTATTTT. Encoded protein: CSANPAASTDTQYF.

The chain employs TRBV7-2 and TRBJ1-1, with unresolved D. The germline V gene has CDR1 SGHTA and CDR2 FQGNSA. The CDR3 covers 13 residues. The V gene lost 5 bases and the J gene lost 3 bases, with 10 bases spanning the gap. This CDR3 is CASSLRTYTEAFF. DNA for the CDR3: TGTGCCAGCAGCCTCCGGACCTACACTGAAGCTTTCTTT. Using reference TRBV7-2 and TRBJ1-1 for the parts outside the CDR3, the full variable domain is GAGVSQSPSNKVTEKGKDVELRCDPISGHTALYWYRQSLGQGLEFLIYFQGNSAPDKSGLPSDRFSAERTGGSVSTLTIQRTQQEDSAVYLCASSLRTYTEAFFGQGTRLTVV.

The rearrangement uses TRBV5-1 and TRBJ2-3; 13 positions match TRBD2. This CDR3 comprises 16 residues. Trimming at V came to 4 bases and at J to 1 base, leaving 3 bases not matched to a gene. CDR1 and CDR2 (germline): SGHRS, YFSETQ. CDR3 protein: CASSGGLAGRTDTQYF. The CDR3 DNA follows: TGCGCCAGCAGCGGGGGACTAGCGGGACGCACAGATACGCAGTATTTT.

Notes on this clonotype: The junction and the germline gene differ at one end; a read error may be behind it. The gene calls are TRBV30 and TRBJ2-7; D possibly uses TRBD1 or TRBD2 (5 bases each). The CDR3 is 13 amino acids. The germline CDR1 and CDR2 sequences are GTSNPN and SVGIG (reference sequence). CDR3 in DNA: TGTGCCTGGGCCCCCGGGGCCGCCTACAAGCAGTACTTC. Protein sequence: CAWAPGAAYKQYF.

V is TRBV20-1 and J is TRBJ2-5; no firm D call. The DNA end lines up better with TRBJ2-7; the J call may be wrong. The CDR3 consists of 11 residues. Germline lookup yields CDR1 DFQATT and CDR2 SNEGSKA (reference sequence). CDR3 sequence (DNA): TGCAGTGCTAGTCTGGAATACGAGCAGTACTTC. Amino acids: CSASLEYEQYF.

The rearrangement joins TRBV10-3 to TRBJ1-2; no clear D gene. The V end lost 4 bases, the J end lost 3 bases, and 6 bases lay between the germline ends. This CDR3 is built from 12 residues. Germline V gene data show CDR1 as ENHRY and CDR2 as SYGVKD. CDR3 sequence: CAISVQDYGYTF. CDR3 DNA: TGTGCCATCAGTGTCCAGGACTATGGCTACACCTTC.